This T cell receptor (beta chain) was captured by sequencing in a study of T cell responses to AZD1222 COVID-19 vaccine. The study, taken as a whole, reports: Close to half of spike-specific TCRs reportedly recognize unmutated variant regions. Spike-specific TCRs gained breadth and depth after people received two AZD1222 doses.

V lost 4 bases, J lost 3 bases, and 8 bases stayed unmatched. CDR1 and CDR2 (germline): SGHDN, FVKESK. The CDR3 length is 16 residues. The table lists this clone with a count of one. As yet, its antigen is unknown. The method was immunoSEQ multiplex PCR; TCRdb's version includes in-frame clones alone and lacks a portion of them. Here the sample spans approximately 200,000 clones, around 86% being singletons. The material sequenced was peripheral blood, taken on day 0 of MenACWY control vaccination. V and J are TRBV14 and TRBJ1-2; TRBD1 matches at 10 bases. This sequence originates from an adult in good health. CDR3 residues: CASSLGTGDIYYGYTF. The CDR3 region has the DNA TGTGCCAGCAGCCTCGGGACAGGGGATATTTACTATGGCTACACCTTC.